The sequence of this TCR beta chain was determined in a study of regulatory T cells in long-lasting Graves disease. Researchers made TCR beta libraries by using iRepertoire HTBI primers and running Arm-PCR on CDR3 regions. Original handling: Across samples, 62 TRBV and more than twelve TRBJ segments were found. TCRdb redid the calling of the multiplex PCR reads with MiXCR, one entry per CDR3 protein. In this record, the V and J calls reflect TCRdb's handling and not the investigators' own analysis. The table lists approximately 230,000 distinct CDR3 sequences, about 18% of them singletons. CDR1 is SGHVS, CDR2 FQNEAQ, per germline. V was clipped by 1 base and J by 7 bases, with 11 bases between them. The CDR3 sequence is 15 residues long. Overall study findings and caveats: Persistent disease favored TRBV28, TRBJ1-2 and TRBJ2-5. The TCR repertoire of persistent Graves' patients was less diverse than that of newly diagnosed ones. With a few thousand shared public clonotypes, persistent patients exceeded new patients, who shared roughly 920.

At least ten counts were recorded for this clonotype. What it recognizes is unknown. Time point defined: newly diagnosed GD, antithyroid drugs for less than 3 months. Preparation of the TCR library used RNA extracted from PBMCs. This chain connects TRBV7-8 to TRBJ1-6; D might be TRBD1 (5 bases). The source of this sequence is a female donor with Graves disease. Source: peripheral blood mononuclear cells (PBMCs), taken at new diagnosis, from a patient treated with antithyroid drugs. Here the CDR3 DNA reads TGTGCCAGCAGCTTAGTCCGGGGGTGGAATTCACCCCTCCACTTT. Residues: CASSLVRGWNSPLHF.